The rows below give T cell receptor beta chains drawn from one sample of a study of cytomegalovirus exposure and HLA in healthy donors. The protocol was immunoSEQ multiplex PCR, while the TCRdb copy is restricted to in-frame clones and leaves out a portion. The table shows about 100,000 clones, with approximately 81% occurring only once. The sample taken for sequencing was PBMCs. These receptors were taken from a male donor in good health and CMV-seropositive. Both conserved end residues are part of each CDR3. The D gene is left open where the match is weak. Expanded clones are given a class, and other clones once, few, many or no size at all.

j_call | d_call | clone_size | v_call | cdr3_aa | cdr3_nt
TRBJ1-6 | NA | NA | TRBV4-3 | CASSLAGYNSPLHF | TGCGCCAGCAGCCTCGCAGGGTATAATTCACCCCTCCACTTT
TRBJ1-4 | TRBD1 | few | TRBV4-1 | CASSPPGGNEKLFF | TGCGCCAGCAGCCCCCCAGGGGGGAATGAAAAACTGTTTTTT
TRBJ1-1 | TRBD1 | once | TRBV7-2 | CASSRQGARTEAFF | TGTGCCAGCAGTCGACAGGGGGCAAGAACTGAAGCTTTCTTT
TRBJ1-1 | NA | NA | TRBV7-6 | CASSPGGSEAFF | TGTGCCAGCAGCCCGGGGGGATCTGAAGCTTTCTTT
TRBJ1-4 | NA | NA | TRBV6-1 | CASQWRGLNEKLFF | TGTGCCAGCCAGTGGAGGGGTCTCAATGAAAAACTGTTTTTT
TRBJ2-3 | NA | NA | TRBV5-1 | CASTPTSAWEDTQYF | TGCGCCAGCACACCGACTAGTGCCTGGGAAGATACGCAGTATTTT
TRBJ2-7 | NA | few | TRBV27 | CASSLENKSYEQYF | TGTGCCAGCAGTTTGGAGAACAAGTCCTACGAGCAGTACTTC
TRBJ2-7 | TRBD1 | NA | TRBV5-1 | CASSLEGAPINDEQYF | TGCGCCAGCAGCTTGGAGGGGGCGCCGATTAATGACGAGCAGTACTTC
TRBJ1-1 | TRBD1 | NA | TRBV6-5 | CASSLTSGGRTEAFF | TGTGCCAGCAGCTTAACCTCAGGGGGCAGGACTGAAGCTTTCTTT
TRBJ2-1 | TRBD1 | NA | TRBV27 | CASSFDRGNEQFF | TGTGCCAGCAGTTTCGACAGGGGGAATGAGCAGTTCTTC
TRBJ2-7 | TRBD1 | NA | TRBV11-2 | CASSNRGQENYEQYF | TGTGCCAGCAGCAACAGGGGGCAGGAAAACTACGAGCAGTACTTC
TRBJ2-5 | TRBD1 | NA | TRBV6-5 | CASSFDRGGTQYF | TGTGCCAGCAGCTTTGACAGGGGGGGGACCCAGTACTTC
TRBJ2-7 | TRBD2 | NA | TRBV13 | CASAGTSREQYF | TGTGCCAGCGCCGGGACTAGCAGAGAGCAGTACTTC
TRBJ1-6 | NA | NA | TRBV5-1 | CASSFGGQGSESSPLHF | TGCGCCAGCAGTTTCGGTGGGCAGGGCTCTGAGAGTTCACCCCTCCACTTT
TRBJ2-3 | NA | NA | TRBV28 | CASSLTGTQYF | TGTGCCAGCAGTTTAACTGGTACGCAGTATTTT
TRBJ1-1 | NA | NA | TRBV4-3 | CASSQAILNKGFAGGTEAFF | TGCGCCAGCAGTCAAGCCATTCTAAACAAGGGGTTCGCCGGGGGCACTGAAGCTTTCTTT
TRBJ2-7 | TRBD1 | NA | TRBV5-1 | CASSLETGTDYEQYF | TGCGCCAGCAGCTTGGAGACAGGGACAGACTACGAGCAGTACTTC
TRBJ1-5 | TRBD1 | NA | TRBV5-5 | CASSFEWDRGSTNHF | TGTGCCAGCAGCTTTGAGTGGGACAGGGGTTCCACCAACCATTTT
TRBJ2-1 | NA | NA | TRBV7-6 | CASSSRQGREHNEQFF | TGTGCCAGCAGCTCTCGACAGGGGAGGGAACACAATGAGCAGTTCTTC
TRBJ2-7 | TRBD1 | NA | TRBV6-5 | CASSGTGDPYEQYF | TGTGCCAGCAGTGGGACAGGCGATCCCTACGAGCAGTACTTC
TRBJ1-4 | NA | NA | TRBV9 | CASSPTPFVSEKLFF | TGTGCCAGCAGCCCCACCCCCTTCGTCAGTGAAAAACTGTTTTTT
TRBJ2-3 | NA | NA | TRBV2 | CASNKNGRSDTQYF | TGTGCCAGCAACAAAAATGGGAGATCAGATACGCAGTATTTT
TRBJ1-4 | TRBD1 | NA | TRBV6-5 | CASSYSNRGEKLFF | TGTGCCAGCAGTTACTCGAACAGGGGTGAAAAACTGTTTTTT
TRBJ2-5 | NA | NA | TRBV11-3 | CASSLGGLRGAQETQYF | TGTGCCAGCAGCTTAGGGGGACTACGGGGGGCTCAAGAGACCCAGTACTTC
TRBJ2-7 | TRBD1 | once | TRBV4-1 | CASSQERGTGPDEQYF | TGCGCCAGCAGCCAAGAGAGGGGGACAGGTCCGGACGAGCAGTACTTC
TRBJ1-6 | NA | NA | TRBV6-5 | CASSYGTQGYSPLHF | TGTGCCAGCAGTTACGGAACACAGGGTTATTCACCCCTCCACTTT
TRBJ1-2 | TRBD1 | NA | TRBV29-1 | CSVADRARGYTF | TGCAGCGTCGCTGACAGGGCGCGGGGCTACACCTTC
TRBJ1-6 | NA | NA | TRBV30 | CAWSLNRVGNSPLHF | TGTGCCTGGAGTTTGAACAGGGTGGGTAATTCACCCCTCCACTTT
TRBJ2-7 | NA | NA | TRBV18 | CASSPEQTMGEQYF | TGTGCCAGCTCACCGGAACAGACTATGGGGGAGCAGTACTTC
TRBJ2-2 | TRBD2 | NA | TRBV7-9 | CASSLVLAGANTGELFF | TGTGCCAGCAGCTTAGTACTAGCGGGAGCGAACACCGGGGAGCTGTTTTTT
TRBJ1-2 | NA | NA | TRBV19 | CASSGGGYTF | TGTGCCAGTAGTGGGGGCGGCTACACCTTC
TRBJ2-1 | TRBD2 | NA | TRBV4-3 | CASSQDFSGGRGFNEQFF | TGCGCCAGCAGCCAAGATTTTTCAGGAGGGCGGGGGTTTAATGAGCAGTTCTTC
TRBJ2-1 | TRBD2 | NA | TRBV7-9 | CASSLVAGAYNEQFF | TGTGCCAGCAGCTTAGTGGCGGGAGCTTACAATGAGCAGTTCTTC
TRBJ1-5 | NA | NA | TRBV28 | CAGSPALERMGNQPQHF | TGTGCCGGCTCGCCAGCCCTAGAGAGAATGGGCAATCAGCCCCAGCATTTT
TRBJ1-2 | NA | NA | TRBV6-1 | CASRDRRSYGYTF | TGTGCCAGCAGAGACAGGAGGAGCTATGGCTACACCTTC
TRBJ2-7 | TRBD2 | NA | TRBV28 | CASSLVGEGPQYF | TGTGCCAGCAGTTTAGTGGGGGAGGGACCGCAGTACTTC
TRBJ2-3 | TRBD2 | NA | TRBV7-2 | CASSQKRGEATDTQYF | TGTGCCAGCAGCCAAAAGCGGGGGGAGGCCACAGATACGCAGTATTTT
TRBJ1-2 | TRBD1 | NA | TRBV7-2 | CASAPGTGEGYGYTF | TGTGCCAGCGCGCCGGGGACAGGGGAGGGCTATGGCTACACCTTC
TRBJ1-1 | TRBD1 | few | TRBV19 | CASSTPGTGVTEAFF | TGTGCCAGTAGTACACCCGGGACAGGGGTGACTGAAGCTTTCTTT
TRBJ2-6 | NA | NA | TRBV5-1 | CASSWRTVGANVLTF | TGCGCCAGCAGCTGGAGGACAGTCGGGGCCAACGTCCTGACTTTC
TRBJ1-3 | NA | NA | TRBV30 | CAWSVIGGSGNTIYF | TGTGCCTGGAGTGTAATCGGGGGCTCTGGAAACACCATATATTTT
TRBJ2-1 | NA | NA | TRBV9 | CASSPTIFPSNEQFF | TGTGCCAGCAGCCCTACTATATTTCCGTCCAATGAGCAGTTCTTC